Listed here is a single T cell receptor beta chain. Its antigen is currently not known. An end of the junction does not agree with germline; a read error may underlie this. The data were taken from a study of shared clonotypes between healthy human individuals (dated by TCRdb to 2020 to 2021). For context, the study as a whole: The cohort comprised a couple of women and a few men aged 18 to 49 years. Each donor's leukapheresis produced roughly between roughly 0.85 and 9.5 billion PBMCs. Blood TCR repertoires of about 5 healthy adults were deeply sequenced to estimate repertoire size and the extent of clonotype sharing between individuals. Libraries were prepared and TCR repertoires were sequenced by different laboratories using diverse techniques, in order to increase sequencing depth and limit assay-specific biases. General conclusions and limits of the study: Sampling was restricted to blood, and TCR repertoires in tissues likely differ from the TCR repertoires found in blood. The small number of donors limited the genetic and exposure-history diversity represented. Pairwise subsampling indicated that sequencing depth was expected to affect the degree of clonotype sharing among donors.

CDR1 and CDR2 are read off the germline V gene as MNHNS and SASEGT. Measured from the cysteine to the phenylalanine, the CDR3 is 15 residues long. Just CDR3 DNA is preserved here, 45 bases in frame from base 1. Healthy HIV-negative adults with no recently reported acute infections or vaccinations were included as donors. Every donor was a Caucasian adult living in Nashville, Tennessee, USA. For unsorted samples, 96 million or so PBMCs were counted, and genomic DNA was extracted using the QIAamp DNA Blood Mini kit. Blood was obtained by leukapheresis, after which PBMCs were separated by Ficoll-Histopaque density gradient centrifugation and cryopreserved in liquid nitrogen vapor phase. TCR CDR3 regions were amplified from genomic DNA by multiplex PCR using the deep immunoSEQ assay. Extracted genomic DNA from each cell subset was distributed evenly across all wells of several immunoSEQ 96-well plates, and each plate was treated as a replicate. For unsorted PBMC, approximately 0.3 ug of genomic DNA, equivalent to roughly 30,000 T cell genomes, went into each replicate PCR. Ten immunoSEQ deep assay plates were used to sequence the unsorted PBMC genomic DNA. Purified libraries were measured with a Qubit 3.0 fluorometer, size-checked on a Bioanalyzer 2100, and measured again with the KAPA Library Quantification kit. Each immunoSEQ 96-well plate was sequenced on its own single-read 150-cycle Illumina NextSeq 550 flow cell. In the authors' own workflow: Because the immunoSEQ output included only junctional sequences and no quality scores, the filtering could not be the same as the filtering used for full-length reads. To assign V/J genes and CDR3, sequences were annotated using PyIR, a Python wrapper for IgBLAST v1.9, with IMGT germline references. Any read was removed if the V/J assignment was weak (E-value above 1e-6), the CDR3 was missing, or the read contained stop codons, out-of-frame junctions, or ambiguous translated residues. A V3J clonotype was defined by an identical inferred V gene, J gene, and CDR3 amino acid sequence. To compute the percentage overlap between repertoires, the number of shared unique clonotypes was divided by the size of the smaller repertoire. RTK rarefaction, the Chao1 estimator, and Recon v2.1 estimates of unobserved clonotypes were used to assess repertoire richness. As stored in TCRdb, this immuneACCESS dataset retains in-frame rearrangements with V and J assigned. A fraction of the clones does not appear; measured against another copy, unresolved V genes explain less than half of the discrepancy, and the remainder lacks a known reason. That table gives V, J and clone size, and the DNA gave D and trimming. The sample has about 500,000 clones on record, 70% to 80% of them singletons. The ten largest clones capture approximately 12% of the sample.

The chain is assembled from TRBV6-1 and TRBJ1-4, with TRBD1 matching 7 junction bases. The receptor was isolated from a middle-aged woman in good health. Some clones in this sample may be carry-over from other donors' samples. Material for sequencing was PBMCs. The encoded CDR3 is CASSEQGGIGEKLYF. The DNA reads TGTGCCAGCAGTGAGCAGGGGGGTATCGGTGAAAAACTGTATTTT.